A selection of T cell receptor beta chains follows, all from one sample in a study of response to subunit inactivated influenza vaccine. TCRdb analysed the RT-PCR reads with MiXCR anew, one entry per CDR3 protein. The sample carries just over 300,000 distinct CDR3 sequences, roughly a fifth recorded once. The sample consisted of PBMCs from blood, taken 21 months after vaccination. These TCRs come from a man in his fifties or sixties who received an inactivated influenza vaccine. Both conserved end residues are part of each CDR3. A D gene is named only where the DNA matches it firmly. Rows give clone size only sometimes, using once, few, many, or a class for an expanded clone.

CDR3: CASSQRHNTRAGELFF
DNA: TGTGCCAGCTCACAACGACATAACACAAGGGCCGGGGAGCTGTTTTTT
V: TRBV18
D: -
size: few
length: 16
J: TRBJ2-2

CDR3: CASSLAREYTNTGELFF
DNA: TGTGCCAGCAGCTTGGCGCGGGAGTATACGAACACCGGGGAGCTGTTTTTT
V: TRBV5-6
D: TRBD2
size: few
length: 17
J: TRBJ2-2

CDR3: CASGDTGFFDYTF
DNA: TGTGCCAGCGGCGATACAGGGTTTTTTGATTACACCTTC
V: TRBV11-2
D: -
size: few
length: 13
J: TRBJ1-2

CDR3: CASSPYRERGNTIYF
DNA: TGTGCCAGCAGCCCGTACAGGGAAAGGGGAAACACCATATATTTT
V: TRBV4-2
D: -
size: few
length: 15
J: TRBJ1-3

CDR3: CASSSGTSGRAEAKNIQYF
DNA: TGTGCCAGCAGCTCGGGGACTAGCGGGAGGGCCGAGGCCAAAAACATTCAGTACTTC
V: TRBV7-6
D: TRBD2
size: -
length: 19
J: TRBJ2-4

CDR3: CASSFFWTASYNEQFF
DNA: TGTGCCAGCAGTTTCTTTTGGACGGCCTCCTACAATGAGCAGTTCTTC
V: TRBV27
D: -
size: few
length: 16
J: TRBJ2-1

CDR3: CSVGLPRRGFNEQFF
DNA: TGCAGCGTTGGGCTTCCTAGGCGGGGATTTAATGAGCAGTTCTTC
V: TRBV29-1
D: -
size: few
length: 15
J: TRBJ2-1

CDR3: CASSQDRAGQETQYF
DNA: TGCGCCAGCAGCCAAGATAGGGCAGGGCAAGAGACCCAGTACTTC
V: TRBV4-3
D: -
size: -
length: 15
J: TRBJ2-5

CDR3: CASSLDFGGQEAFF
DNA: TGTGCCAGCAGCTTAGATTTCGGCGGGCAGGAGGCTTTCTTT
V: TRBV7-9
D: -
size: many
length: 14
J: TRBJ1-1

CDR3: CASSAGVSSYNEQFF
DNA: TGTGCCAGCAGTGCCGGGGTTAGCTCCTACAATGAGCAGTTCTTC
V: TRBV2
D: -
size: -
length: 15
J: TRBJ2-1

CDR3: CASSWPGQPSGNTIYF
DNA: TGTGCCAGCAGCTGGCCGGGACAGCCTTCTGGAAACACCATATATTTT
V: TRBV11-3
D: TRBD1
size: -
length: 16
J: TRBJ1-3

CDR3: CAWIWAGVYNEQFF
DNA: TGTGCCTGGATCTGGGCGGGGGTTTACAATGAGCAGTTCTTC
V: TRBV30
D: TRBD2
size: few
length: 14
J: TRBJ2-1

CDR3: CASSTDRGGEKLFF
DNA: TGTGCCAGCAGCACGGACAGGGGTGGTGAAAAACTGTTTTTT
V: TRBV7-9
D: TRBD1
size: many
length: 14
J: TRBJ1-4

CDR3: CASIRDREPDTQYF
DNA: TGTGCCAGCATTAGGGACAGGGAACCAGATACGCAGTATTTT
V: TRBV2
D: TRBD1
size: few
length: 14
J: TRBJ2-3

CDR3: CASSLQQNTGELFF
DNA: TGTGCCAGCAGTTTACAACAGAACACCGGGGAGCTGTTTTTT
V: TRBV28
D: -
size: many
length: 14
J: TRBJ2-2

CDR3: CASSLTDSIFYEQYF
DNA: TGCGCCAGCAGCTTGACAGACTCAATTTTCTACGAGCAGTACTTC
V: TRBV5-1
D: -
size: few
length: 15
J: TRBJ2-7

CDR3: CASSLASVGSVYSNQPQHF
DNA: TGTGCCAGCAGCTTAGCGTCCGTTGGTTCGGTTTATAGCAATCAGCCCCAGCATTTT
V: TRBV7-2
D: -
size: few
length: 19
J: TRBJ1-5

CDR3: CSARDFQTTASDTQYF
DNA: TGCAGTGCTAGAGATTTCCAGACCACTGCTTCAGATACGCAGTATTTT
V: TRBV20-1
D: -
size: -
length: 16
J: TRBJ2-3

CDR3: CATSDLRGGRYF
DNA: TGTGCCACCAGTGATTTGCGTGGGGGACGGTACTTC
V: TRBV24-1
D: -
size: few
length: 12
J: TRBJ2-7

CDR3: CSARDPRERHEQFF
DNA: TGCAGTGCTAGAGATCCGCGGGAGCGCCATGAGCAGTTCTTC
V: TRBV20-1
D: TRBD2
size: few
length: 14
J: TRBJ2-1

CDR3: CASSQEPRAIGANTGELFF
DNA: TGTGCCAGCAGCCAAGAGCCCCGGGCTATAGGTGCGAACACCGGGGAGCTGTTTTTT
V: TRBV4-2
D: -
size: -
length: 19
J: TRBJ2-2

CDR3: CSVRQGVLSDTQYF
DNA: TGCAGTGTTCGACAGGGGGTTTTATCAGATACGCAGTATTTT
V: TRBV20-1
D: TRBD1
size: -
length: 14
J: TRBJ2-3

CDR3: CASSRDQAGNTIYF
DNA: TGTGCCAGCAGTCGGGACCAGGCTGGAAACACCATATATTTT
V: TRBV12-3/TRBV12-4
D: -
size: -
length: 14
J: TRBJ1-3

CDR3: CASSPAGGGYGYTF
DNA: TGTGCCAGCAGTCCAGCGGGAGGAGGCTATGGCTACACCTTC
V: TRBV6-1
D: -
size: few
length: 14
J: TRBJ1-2

CDR3: CASSLGRTWGEQYF
DNA: TGTGCCAGCAGTTTGGGGCGGACTTGGGGTGAGCAGTACTTC
V: TRBV12-3/TRBV12-4
D: -
size: -
length: 14
J: TRBJ2-7

CDR3: CASSPHGGQGYEQYF
DNA: TGTGCCAGCAGTCCGCACGGGGGACAGGGGTACGAGCAGTACTTC
V: TRBV28
D: TRBD1
size: -
length: 15
J: TRBJ2-7

CDR3: CSARGLAGVWADTQYF
DNA: TGCAGTGCTAGAGGACTAGCGGGAGTTTGGGCAGATACGCAGTATTTT
V: TRBV20-1
D: TRBD2
size: -
length: 16
J: TRBJ2-3

CDR3: CATSSDGFNQPQHF
DNA: TGCGCCACCTCATCGGACGGCTTCAATCAGCCCCAGCATTTT
V: TRBV10-2
D: -
size: few
length: 14
J: TRBJ1-5

CDR3: CASSLVSGQETQYF
DNA: TGTGCCAGCAGCTTAGTCAGCGGCCAAGAGACCCAGTACTTC
V: TRBV7-9
D: -
size: few
length: 14
J: TRBJ2-5

CDR3: CASSSIGQGGGYGYTF
DNA: TGTGCCAGCAGTTCGATTGGACAGGGAGGTGGCTATGGCTACACCTTC
V: TRBV27
D: TRBD1
size: few
length: 16
J: TRBJ1-2

CDR3: CASSWGLRGLMNTEAFF
DNA: TGTGCCAGCAGCTGGGGGTTGAGGGGGCTCATGAACACTGAAGCTTTCTTT
V: TRBV5-6
D: TRBD1
size: -
length: 17
J: TRBJ1-1

CDR3: CASSPTRDRVWEQYF
DNA: TGTGCCAGCAGCCCTACCCGGGACAGGGTCTGGGAGCAGTACTTC
V: TRBV7-2
D: TRBD1
size: -
length: 15
J: TRBJ2-7

CDR3: CASSPWTGEYEKLFF
DNA: TGTGCCAGCAGCCCTTGGACAGGGGAATATGAAAAACTGTTTTTT
V: TRBV7-2
D: TRBD1
size: -
length: 15
J: TRBJ1-4

CDR3: CASSHTTGTQYF
DNA: TGTGCCAGCAGCCACACAACAGGGACGCAGTATTTT
V: TRBV7-8
D: -
size: -
length: 12
J: TRBJ2-3

CDR3: CSLGHAQETQYF
DNA: TGCAGCCTCGGACACGCCCAAGAGACCCAGTACTTC
V: TRBV29-1
D: -
size: -
length: 12
J: TRBJ2-5

CDR3: CSAPQGAFQNTEAFF
DNA: TGCAGTGCTCCCCAGGGGGCTTTCCAGAACACTGAAGCTTTCTTT
V: TRBV20-1
D: TRBD1
size: few
length: 15
J: TRBJ1-1

CDR3: CASSRFGGEETQYF
DNA: TGTGCCAGCAGCCGTTTTGGGGGGGAAGAGACCCAGTACTTC
V: TRBV7-6
D: TRBD2
size: few
length: 14
J: TRBJ2-5

CDR3: CSASRPGQGAEIQYF
DNA: TGCAGTGCTAGCCGCCCGGGACAGGGGGCAGAGATCCAGTACTTC
V: TRBV20-1
D: TRBD1
size: -
length: 15
J: TRBJ2-5

CDR3: CASSVALGQSSGANVLTF
DNA: TGTGCCAGCAGCGTAGCGTTGGGCCAAAGCTCTGGGGCCAACGTCCTGACTTTC
V: TRBV9
D: -
size: -
length: 18
J: TRBJ2-6

CDR3: CASSLRPGELFF
DNA: TGCGCCAGCAGCCTACGGCCCGGGGAGCTGTTTTTT
V: TRBV5-1
D: -
size: -
length: 12
J: TRBJ2-2

CDR3: CASEPGHLLGDNEQFF
DNA: TGTGCCAGCGAACCAGGGCACCTTCTTGGGGACAATGAGCAGTTCTTC
V: TRBV6-2/TRBV6-3
D: -
size: -
length: 16
J: TRBJ2-1

CDR3: CASSLGAGLGGYTF
DNA: TGTGCCAGCAGCTTAGGGGCAGGCCTGGGGGGCTACACCTTC
V: TRBV11-2
D: -
size: many
length: 14
J: TRBJ1-2

CDR3: CASKSLSGSRYEQYF
DNA: TGTGCCAGCAAATCCCTTAGCGGGAGTCGTTACGAGCAGTACTTC
V: TRBV6-1
D: TRBD2
size: few
length: 15
J: TRBJ2-7

CDR3: CASSSGRDLGEQYF
DNA: TGTGCCAGCAGTTCCGGACGGGACTTAGGAGAGCAGTACTTC
V: TRBV6-5
D: -
size: -
length: 14
J: TRBJ2-7

CDR3: CASSQDAYDQYF
DNA: TGTGCCAGCAGCCAAGATGCTTACGACCAGTACTTC
V: TRBV4-2
D: -
size: many
length: 12
J: TRBJ2-7

CDR3: CASSSDSGSNQPQHF
DNA: TGTGCCAGCAGCTCCGACAGTGGTAGCAATCAGCCCCAGCATTTT
V: TRBV7-2
D: -
size: few
length: 15
J: TRBJ1-5

CDR3: CASSLFADTQYF
DNA: TGTGCCAGCAGTTTATTTGCAGATACGCAGTATTTT
V: TRBV28
D: -
size: -
length: 12
J: TRBJ2-3

CDR3: CASSAGSSYEQYF
DNA: TGTGCCAGCAGTGCCGGGAGCTCCTACGAGCAGTACTTC
V: TRBV25-1
D: -
size: -
length: 13
J: TRBJ2-7

CDR3: CSVQQGYEKLFF
DNA: TGCAGCGTTCAACAGGGCTATGAAAAACTGTTTTTT
V: TRBV29-1
D: -
size: many
length: 12
J: TRBJ1-4

CDR3: CSARWGGAYEQYF
DNA: TGCAGTGCTAGGTGGGGGGGGGCTTACGAGCAGTACTTC
V: TRBV20-1
D: -
size: many
length: 13
J: TRBJ2-7

CDR3: CATRSSGGPTEQFF
DNA: TGTGCCACCAGATCTAGCGGGGGGCCCACCGAGCAGTTCTTC
V: TRBV24-1
D: TRBD2
size: -
length: 14
J: TRBJ2-1

CDR3: CASSYSQDRVLYNEQFF
DNA: TGTGCCAGCAGTTACTCCCAAGACAGGGTCTTATATAATGAGCAGTTCTTC
V: TRBV6-2/TRBV6-3
D: TRBD1
size: -
length: 17
J: TRBJ2-1

CDR3: CASSVSSGISPYNEQFF
DNA: TGTGCCAGCAGTGTCTCTAGCGGGATCTCCCCCTACAATGAGCAGTTCTTC
V: TRBV12-3/TRBV12-4
D: TRBD2
size: once
length: 17
J: TRBJ2-1

CDR3: CSARDLQGSTEAFF
DNA: TGCAGTGCTAGAGATTTGCAGGGTTCCACTGAAGCTTTCTTT
V: TRBV20-1
D: -
size: many
length: 14
J: TRBJ1-1

CDR3: CASSQRLDTEAFF
DNA: TGTGCCAGCAGTCAGCGCCTAGACACTGAAGCTTTCTTT
V: TRBV9
D: -
size: -
length: 13
J: TRBJ1-1

CDR3: CASRSDRLNTEAFF
DNA: TGTGCCAGCAGATCGGACCGACTGAACACTGAAGCTTTCTTT
V: TRBV2
D: -
size: few
length: 14
J: TRBJ1-1

CDR3: CASMRKGEVVTDTQYF
DNA: TGTGCCAGCATGCGGAAGGGAGAGGTTGTCACAGATACGCAGTATTTT
V: TRBV28
D: -
size: few
length: 16
J: TRBJ2-3

CDR3: CASSQDIGDPRKPQHF
DNA: TGTGCCAGCAGCCAAGATATCGGGGACCCTAGGAAGCCCCAGCATTTT
V: TRBV14
D: -
size: many
length: 16
J: TRBJ1-5